The present TCR beta chain was sequenced within a study of T-cell reconstitution after alpha-beta-depleted transplantation in children. Study-wide results and caveats: TCRbeta diversity was high at day 60 in some patients (a result of surviving recipient T cells and thymic progenitors). Expanded clones from the graft, numbering several hundred, reportedly supplied alpha-beta T cells about two months after transplant.

Germline V CDR1 and CDR2: LGHNA, YNFKEQ. V was cut by 1 base and J by 4 bases, with 13 bases left in between. This CDR3 comprises 15 residues. The library targeted TCRbeta and was prepared with unique molecular identifiers. TCRdb passed the PCR reads through MiXCR, listing each CDR3 protein once. In the table there are some 120,000 distinct CDR3 sequences, 10% of which are singletons. This clonotype was observed a few times. As yet, its antigen is unknown. The V and J genes are TRBV4-2 and TRBJ2-5; the D gene is possibly TRBD2 (7 bases). The TCR comes from a boy between 2 and 10 years old with acute lymphoblastic leukemia, due to receive a stem cell transplant. The source material was PBMCs, sampled before TCRalphabeta/CD19-depleted stem cell transplant. The CDR3 loop reads CASSQASGGGETQYF. The CDR3 DNA follows: TGTGCCAGCAGCCAAGCATCGGGGGGCGGAGAGACCCAGTACTTC.